One sample yielded the 31 T cell receptor beta chains listed below, sequenced in a study of Tregs in tolerant kidney transplant recipients. Related graft donors supplied nonmyeloablative bone marrow transplants, and mixed chimerism was transient. Generated by immunoSEQ multiplex PCR, the TCRdb table keeps only in-frame clones and is missing some. In all, the sample yields around 30,000 clones. Sequencing was performed on CD4+ T cells from blood (PBMCs), taken 24 months after the transplant. All receptors come from a human patient who received a combined kidney and bone marrow transplant. Some T cells could come from the graft donor.

About this clone: With the read ending 3 residues before the CDR3 end, the germline J gene is used to fill in that end. V and J are TRBV20-1 and TRBJ2-7; 12 bases align to TRBD2. V lost 6 bases and J lost 3; bases outside the gene matches: 6. Germline lookup yields CDR1 DFQATT and CDR2 SNEGSKA (reference sequence). This CDR3 comprises 14 residues. The CDR3 here is CSAQRTSGNYEQYF. The part of the CDR3 DNA that was read is TGCAGTGCGCAAAGGACTAGCGGGAACTACGAG.

With respect to this clone: Coverage ceases 3 residues before the CDR3 finishes, and the germline J gene fills in the end. J is TRBJ2-3 and V is TRBV20-1; the D gene is possibly TRBD1 (5 bases). V was clipped by 1 base and J by 0 bases, with 8 bases between them. Germline values: CDR1 DFQATT, CDR2 SNEGSKA (reference sequence). The CDR3 spans 14 residues. The CDR3 sequence: CSARVYRSTDTQYF. The DNA read from the CDR3 is TGCAGTGCTAGAGTCTACAGGAGCACAGATACG.

Concerning this clone itself: Read data end 3 residues before the CDR3 end; the end is taken from the germline J gene. The chain joins TRBV10-3 to TRBJ1-2, with 7 bases aligning to TRBD1. Per germline, CDR1 ENHRY and CDR2 SYGVKD. Trimming at V came to 10 bases and at J to 4 bases, leaving 6 bases not matched to a gene. There are 12 residues in the CDR3. CDR3 in amino acids: CATSGTVYGYTF. Incomplete CDR3 DNA: TGTGCCACAAGCGGGACAGTCTATGGC.

Worth noting for this clone: The missing CDR3 end, 3 residues past where the read stops, is filled in from the germline J gene. This chain connects TRBV5-1 to TRBJ2-2, with no clear D. Germline V lookup: CDR1 SGHRS, CDR2 YFSETQ. This CDR3 contains 14 residues. With 0 bases removed from V and 1 base from J, the gap between germline ends came to 4 bases. CDR3 DNA (partial): TGCGCCAGCAGCTTGGCCCAGAACACCGGGGAG. It specifies CASSLAQNTGE. The whole CDR3 region reads CASSLAQNTGELFF.

CDR3 bases read: TGTGCCAGCTCCCCGACCCGGGACAGATATAATTCACCC. Translating it yields CASSPTRDRYNSP. The whole CDR3 is CASSPTRDRYNSPLHF. The chain has TRBV18 and TRBJ1-6, with 7 bases identical to TRBD1. The read ends 3 residues early relative to the CDR3; the germline J gene fills the gap. The CDR3 contains 16 residues. V lost 6 bases and J lost 4; bases outside the gene matches: 9. Germline V lookup: CDR1 KGHSH, CDR2 LQKENI. The whole variable domain, filled in from reference TRBV18 and TRBJ1-6, reads NAGVMQNPRHLVRRRGQEARLRCSPMKGHSHVYWYRQLPEEGLKFMVYLQKENIIDESGMPKERFSAEFPKEGPSILRIQQVVRGDSAAYFCASSPTRDRYNSPLHFGNGTRLTVT.

Regarding this clone: A read error may produce the germline difference seen at one junction end. The CDR3 is cut off 3 residues early in the read; its end comes from the germline J gene. The chain couples TRBV4-1 to TRBJ2-1; 7 bases agree with TRBD2. Germline-derived CDR1 and CDR2 are MGHRA and YSYEKL. This CDR3 has 16 amino acids. CDR3 region: CTSSQDKRAGTNEQFF. CDR3 DNA, as far as it was read: TGCACCAGCAGCCAAGATAAAAGAGCGGGAACTAATGAG.

As regards this clone: With the read ending 3 residues before the CDR3 end, the germline J gene is used to fill in that end. This chain links TRBV20-1 with TRBJ2-5; 12 bases agree with TRBD2. The V gene end was trimmed by 1 base and the J gene end by 5 bases; junction bases not matched to a gene: 2. The length of the CDR3 is 14 residues. Germline CDR1 DFQATT, CDR2 SNEGSKA (reference sequence). CDR3 DNA (partial): TGCAGTGCTAGAGGACTAGCGGGAGTGGAGACC. Protein: CSARGLAGVET. The entire CDR3 is CSARGLAGVETQYF.

About this clone itself: From the germline J gene comes the end of the CDR3, since the read stops 3 residues before it. The chain links TRBV10-3 to TRBJ2-7, with D tentatively TRBD1 (5 bases). Germline V gene lookup returns CDR1 ENHRY and CDR2 SYGVKD. V lost 2 bases and J lost 6, with 17 bases in between. This CDR3 region has 15 residues. The CDR3 region is CAISESRQGSTEQYF. The CDR3 DNA, read in part, is TGTGCCATCAGTGAGAGCCGGCAGGGATCGACCGAG.

A remark on this clone: The missing CDR3 end, 3 residues past where the read stops, is filled in from the germline J gene. The chain combines TRBV20-1 with TRBJ2-4; the match to TRBD1 covers 8 bases. Losses at the gene ends were 6 bases for V and 5 bases for J; bases not matched to a gene: 9. The CDR3 contains 14 residues. In germline, CDR1 is DFQATT, CDR2 SNEGSKA (reference sequence). The sequenced CDR3 bases are TGCAGTGCCTACGGACAGGGATCGGAAAACATT. This translates into CSAYGQGSENI. The entire CDR3 protein reads CSAYGQGSENIQYF.

In the case of this clone: The read terminates 3 residues before the CDR3 end, so the remaining end is supplied by the germline J gene. The chain employs TRBV4-2 and TRBJ2-7, with TRBD1 matching 7 bases. Per germline, CDR1 LGHNA and CDR2 YNFKEQ. This CDR3 has 15 residues. Losses at the gene ends were 4 bases for V and 1 base for J; bases not matched to a gene: 7. The part of the CDR3 DNA that was read is TGTGCCAGCAGCCCCAGCCGGGACAGTTCCTACGAG. This encodes CASSPSRDSSYE. The CDR3 in its entirety is CASSPSRDSSYEQYF.

In the case of this clone: Read coverage stops 3 residues before the CDR3 terminus; the germline J gene supplies the remainder. This chain connects TRBV20-1 to TRBJ2-7, with D possibly being TRBD2 (6 bases). Germline V gene lookup returns CDR1 DFQATT and CDR2 SNEGSKA (reference sequence). The length of the CDR3 is 16 residues. V was shortened by 0 bases and J by 2 bases, with 17 bases between the two germline ends. CDR3 region: CSARDPRLARTYEQYF. The DNA read from the CDR3 is TGCAGTGCTAGAGATCCCCGCCTAGCGCGTACCTACGAG.

A remark on this clone: The CDR3 end is not reached by the read, which stops 3 residues before it; the germline J gene fills it in. V gene TRBV11-2 combines with J gene TRBJ2-5, with a weak D call TRBD1 (5 bases). Trimming took off 6 bases at V and 3 bases at J, with 11 bases between the two ends. The CDR3 length is 13 residues. The germline CDR1 and CDR2 sequences are SGHAT and FQNNGV. The part of the CDR3 DNA that was read is TGTGCCAGCAGTCAGGACAATAAAGAGACC. Translated, it gives CASSQDNKET. The full CDR3 reads CASSQDNKETQYF.

The CDR3 loop is CSAPRGFSTDTQYF. CDR3 bases read: TGCAGTGCTCCTAGGGGGTTCAGCACAGATACG. The chain links TRBV20-1 to TRBJ2-3, with D possibly TRBD1 on 6 matching bases. The read terminates 3 residues ahead of where the CDR3 ends, so the germline J gene completes it. Germline V CDR1 and CDR2: DFQATT, SNEGSKA (reference sequence). Deletions cut 5 bases from V and 0 bases from J, with 12 bases between. The CDR3 covers 14 residues.

As for this clone: The read falls 3 residues short of the CDR3 end, and the missing part is taken from the germline J gene. The J gene is TRBJ2-3, the V gene TRBV9, with 8 bases that match TRBD1. The V gene's germline CDR1 is SGDLS and CDR2 YYNGEE. V was clipped by 3 bases and J by 0 bases; unmatched bases: 3. The CDR3 length is 15 residues. CDR3 DNA, as far as it was read: TGTGCCAGCAGCGCAGGGGGCTATAGCACAGATACG. It is translated as CASSAGGYSTDT. The CDR3, in full, reads CASSAGGYSTDTQYF. Using reference TRBV9 and TRBJ2-3 for the parts outside the CDR3, the full variable domain is DSGVTQTPKHLITATGQRVTLRCSPRSGDLSVYWYQQSLDQGLQFLIQYYNGEERAKGNILERFSAQQFPDLHSELNLSSLELGDSALYFCASSAGGYSTDTQYFGPGTRLTVL.

Comment on this clone: The read terminates 3 residues before the CDR3 end, so the remaining end is supplied by the germline J gene. The V and J genes are TRBV7-9 and TRBJ2-5, with a possible D match to TRBD1 (5 bases). Germline CDR1 SEHNR, CDR2 FQNEAQ (reference sequence). CDR3 length equals 15 residues. Trimming shortened V by 2 bases and J by 2 bases, and 12 bases separated the two germline ends. The CDR3 here is CASSLRGGLQETQYF. The covered CDR3 bases are TGTGCCAGCAGCTTAAGGGGCGGCCTTCAAGAGACC.

A remark on this clone: The CDR3 end falls 3 residues outside the read, so it is completed with the germline J gene. This rearrangement joins TRBV20-1 to TRBJ1-2; D not certain. CDR3 length equals 13 residues. The V gene's germline CDR1 is DFQATT and CDR2 SNEGSKA (reference sequence). Trimming took 0 bases from V and 4 from J, leaving 9 bases between them. The chain's CDR3 is CSARDSVFYGYTF. Partial CDR3 DNA: TGCAGTGCTAGAGATTCCGTGTTCTATGGC.

As for this clone: Coverage ceases 3 residues before the CDR3 finishes, and the germline J gene fills in the end. The gene calls are TRBV28 and TRBJ2-5; TRBD2 matches at 8 bases. The CDR3 extends over 15 amino acids. Germline lookup yields CDR1 MDHEN and CDR2 SYDVKM. J was trimmed by 2 bases and V by 6 bases; bases with no gene match: 8. The CDR3 bases that were read are TGTGCCAGCAGCCATAGCGGGACTACTCAAGAGACC. Translation: CASSHSGTTQET. The entire CDR3 protein is CASSHSGTTQETQYF.

On this clone itself: The read terminates 3 residues before the CDR3 end, so the remaining end is supplied by the germline J gene. J is TRBJ1-5 and V is TRBV20-1; 10 bases fit TRBD1. V lost 0 bases, J lost 9 bases, and 11 bases stayed unmatched. The CDR3 covers 16 residues. Germline CDR1 reads DFQATT; CDR2 reads SNEGSKA (reference sequence). CDR3 residues: CSARDWGQGQGGPQHF. Incomplete CDR3 DNA: TGCAGTGCTAGAGATTGGGGACAGGGGCAAGGAGGGCCC.

For this clone: The read ends 3 residues early relative to the CDR3; the germline J gene fills the gap. The rearrangement links TRBV20-1 to TRBJ2-7; TRBD2 might be the D (6 bases). The CDR3 length is 12 residues. From germline, CDR1 is DFQATT and CDR2 SNEGSKA (reference sequence). V was cut by 3 bases and J by 4 bases, with 10 bases left in between. This chain's CDR3 is CSASPSAYEQYF. CDR3 DNA (partial): TGCAGTGCTAGCCCTAGCGCGTACGAG.

Concerning this clone: The sequence runs out 3 residues before the end of the CDR3; the remainder is reconstructed from the germline J gene. The rearrangement uses TRBV7-3 and TRBJ2-1; TRBD2 matches 9 bases. The germline CDR1 and CDR2 sequences are SGHTA and FQGTGA. The CDR3 extends over 17 amino acids. J was trimmed by 8 bases and V by 1 base; bases with no gene match: 12. The sequenced CDR3 bases are TGTGCCAGCAGCTTAAGGCCTAGCGGGAAAGATTGCGATGAG. Translated: CASSLRPSGKDCDE. The entire CDR3 sequence reads CASSLRPSGKDCDEQFF.

About this clone: The read ends 3 residues shy of where the CDR3 ends; the end is completed using the germline J gene. J is TRBJ1-3 and V is TRBV19, with D possibly TRBD1 on 6 matching bases. Trimming removed 3 bases from V and 2 bases from J, with 14 bases in between. CDR1 LNHDA and CDR2 SQIVND come from the germline V gene (reference sequence). The CDR3 covers 16 residues. The CDR3 loop is CASSISGQSAGNTIYF. Partial CDR3 DNA: TGTGCCAGTAGTATTTCCGGACAGTCGGCTGGAAACACC.

A note on this clone: With the read ending 3 residues before the CDR3 end, the germline J gene is used to fill in that end. The genes are TRBV6-1 and TRBJ2-5; weak D call: TRBD1 (5 bases). V lost 2 bases, J lost 4 bases, and 11 bases lay in between. Germline V CDR1 and CDR2: MNHNS, SASEGT. This CDR3 is 14 amino acids long. The sequenced CDR3 bases are TGTGCCAGCAGTGAACAGGTGGGGCGAGAGACC. It translates to CASSEQVGRET. The entire CDR3 reads CASSEQVGRETQYF.

As regards this clone: The CDR3 goes on 3 residues after the read ends, and that part is filled in from the germline J gene. This rearrangement joins TRBV19 to TRBJ2-3; perhaps TRBD2 as D (6 bases). The CDR3 is made up of 15 amino acids. V shed 5 bases and J shed 7 bases, with 19 bases lying between them. Per the germline V gene, CDR1 is LNHDA and CDR2 is SQIVND (reference sequence). The sequenced CDR3 bases are TGTGCCAGTAGTCCTTCTAACCCGGGACTCTATACG. Protein product: CASSPSNPGLYT. The whole CDR3 protein reads CASSPSNPGLYTQYF. The full variable domain, its missing parts supplied by reference TRBV19 and TRBJ2-3, is DGGITQSPKYLFRKEGQNVTLSCEQNLNHDAMYWYRQDPGQGLRLIYYSQIVNDFQKGDIAEGYSVSREKKESFPLTVTSAQKNPTAFYLCASSPSNPGLYTQYFGPGTRLTVL.

Worth noting for this clone: The CDR3 extends 3 residues past the end of the read, so its final part is completed from the germline J gene. The V call is TRBV5-1, the J call TRBJ2-1, with 7 bases identical to TRBD2. The CDR3 is 15 amino acids. Germline V gene lookup returns CDR1 SGHRS and CDR2 YFSETQ. V shed 0 bases, J shed 0 bases, and the junction held 0 bases outside the gene matches. This chain's CDR3 is CASSLGGSSYNEQFF. The sequenced part of the CDR3 DNA is TGCGCCAGCAGCTTGGGCGGGAGCTCCTACAATGAG.

In regard to this clone: Read data end 3 residues before the CDR3 end; the end is taken from the germline J gene. This rearrangement joins TRBV19 to TRBJ2-3; maybe TRBD1 (5 bases). The V and J ends lost 3 bases and 2 bases respectively, with 9 bases between them. CDR3 length: 14 amino acids. The germline CDR1 and CDR2 sequences are LNHDA and SQIVND (reference sequence). Partial CDR3 DNA: TGTGCCAGTAGTATCGGCAGGGACACAGATACG. Its protein is CASSIGRDTDT. The whole CDR3 sequence reads CASSIGRDTDTQYF. Full variable domain (missing parts from reference TRBV19 and TRBJ2-3): DGGITQSPKYLFRKEGQNVTLSCEQNLNHDAMYWYRQDPGQGLRLIYYSQIVNDFQKGDIAEGYSVSREKKESFPLTVTSAQKNPTAFYLCASSIGRDTDTQYFGPGTRLTVL.

About this clone: Read data end 3 residues before the CDR3 end; the end is taken from the germline J gene. This sequence joins TRBV20-1 and TRBJ2-5; maybe TRBD2 (6 bases). CDR1 and CDR2 (germline): DFQATT, SNEGSKA (reference sequence). The CDR3 runs to 12 residues. V was trimmed by 5 bases and J by 5 bases, leaving 12 bases between them. CDR3 protein: CSAPGLRETQYF. CDR3 DNA (partial): TGCAGTGCTCCCGGACTACGGGAGACC.

As for this clone: From the germline J gene comes the end of the CDR3, since the read stops 3 residues before it. The chain joins TRBV20-1 to TRBJ1-2; the match to TRBD1 covers 9 bases. CDR3 length: 16 residues. Germline-derived CDR1 and CDR2 are DFQATT and SNEGSKA (reference sequence). V was clipped by 0 bases and J by 4 bases; unmatched bases: 9. CDR3: CSARDRRTGEGYGYTF. CDR3 DNA (partial): TGCAGTGCTAGAGATCGACGGACAGGGGAAGGCTATGGC.

As regards this clone: The read finishes 3 residues shy of the CDR3 end, and the germline J gene is used to complete it. The rearrangement uses TRBV5-1 and TRBJ2-3; 13 bases align to TRBD2. Germline lookup yields CDR1 SGHRS and CDR2 YFSETQ. The J segment lost 3 bases and the V segment lost 3 bases, leaving 1 base of the junction unmatched. The CDR3 totals 15 residues. The CDR3 DNA, read in part, is TGCGCCAGCAGCTCGGGACTAGCGGGGACAGATACG. Translated, it gives CASSSGLAGTDT. Given in full, the CDR3 is CASSSGLAGTDTQYF.

By frequency, this clone registers medium-sized (0.01 to 0.1%). The read comes to an end 3 residues before the CDR3 does, leaving the germline J gene to fill in the end. V gene TRBV5-1 combines with J gene TRBJ2-7; unclear D gene. Germline CDR1 is SGHRS and CDR2 is YFSETQ. The length of the CDR3 is 17 residues. Between the trimmed V and J ends, which lost 0 bases and 0 bases, there was a span of 16 bases. The CDR3 bases that were read are TGCGCCAGCAGCTTGGACCTACAGCTGCAAGGCTCCTACGAG. It is translated as CASSLDLQLQGSYE. The CDR3 in its entirety is CASSLDLQLQGSYEQYF.

Points on this clone: The missing CDR3 end, 3 residues past where the read stops, is filled in from the germline J gene. V gene TRBV16 combines with J gene TRBJ1-5; TRBD1 agrees at 8 bases. Germline-derived CDR1 and CDR2 are KGHSY and FQNENV. V gave up 3 bases and J gave up 5 bases; unmatched junction bases: 3. This CDR3 has 14 residues. The sequenced part of the CDR3 DNA is TGTGCCAGCAGCCACGGGGACAGGCATCAGCCC. This sequence encodes CASSHGDRHQP. The entire CDR3 is CASSHGDRHQPQHF.

Notes on this clone: The read ends 3 residues early relative to the CDR3; the germline J gene fills the gap. This chain connects TRBV30 to TRBJ2-2, with D perhaps matching TRBD1 or TRBD2 (5 bases each). This CDR3 has 12 residues. The germline V gene has CDR1 GTSNPN and CDR2 SVGIG (reference sequence). V was shortened by 3 bases and J by 8 bases, with 10 bases between the two germline ends. CDR3 sequence: CAWRPEGGELFF. The CDR3 DNA, read in part, is TGTGCCTGGAGGCCTGAGGGGGGGGAG.